This TCR beta chain was identified in a study of blood T cell repertoires in COVID-19. Donors of Cohort 3 who recovered were those that had two negative PCRs, clearance, or symptom resolution. The germline CDR1 and CDR2 sequences are SGHDT and YYEEEE. The CDR3 length is 16 residues. J was trimmed by 7 bases and V by 0 bases; bases with no gene match: 10. Produced via immunoSEQ multiplex PCR; TCRdb's table is partial and in-frame only. The repertoire consists of hundreds of thousands of clones, with around nine tenths occurring once and the leading ten covering approximately 9.8%. Sequences were obtained from PBMCs or T cells enriched from blood (not recorded which). This TCR came from a woman aged 40-49 years who had recovered from COVID-19. The chain couples TRBV5-6 to TRBJ1-2; 9 bases line up with TRBD1. CDR3 amino acids: CASSLAGQGIFGGYTF. The DNA of the CDR3 is TGTGCCAGCAGCTTGGCGGGACAGGGTATATTCGGTGGCTACACCTTC. Full variable domain (rest looked up from reference TRBV5-6 and TRBJ1-2): DAGVTQSPTHLIKTRGQQVTLRCSPKSGHDTVSWYQQALGQGPQFIFQYYEEEERQRGNFPDRFSGHQFPNYSSELNVNALLLGDSALYLCASSLAGQGIFGGYTFGSGTRLTVV.